One and the same sample provided the 12 T cell receptor beta chains below, sequenced in a study of STAT3 mutations in large granular lymphocyte leukemia. General observations from the study: In T-cell large granular lymphocyte leukemia, about half of patients showed multiple immunodominant subclonotypes.

TCRdb's table, derived via immunoSEQ multiplex PCR, lists solely in-frame clones and lacks some. The table includes some 5,400 clones, roughly 94% detected once. Their cognate antigens are unknown. Sequenced sample: peripheral blood mononuclear cells. Receptors originate from a man between 60 and 70 years old with T-cell large granular lymphocyte leukemia. Some clones in this sample may be carry-over from other donors' samples.

The genes are TRBV19 and TRBJ1-5; D is ambiguous. V was shortened by 8 bases and J by 1 base, with 15 bases between the two germline ends. The germline V gene encodes CDR1 LNHDA and CDR2 SQIVND (reference sequence). This CDR3 spans 15 amino acids. The CDR3 nucleotides read TGTGCCAGTCGTTCCTTGGGTCCCAGCAATCAGCCCCAGCATTTT. Translation gives CASRSLGPSNQPQHF.

The V gene is TRBV30, the J gene TRBJ1-2, with no clear D. V was shortened by 5 bases and J by 10 bases, with 17 bases between the two germline ends. Germline V gene lookup returns CDR1 GTSNPN and CDR2 SVGIG (reference sequence). The CDR3 has 12 amino acids. CDR3 in DNA: TGTGCCTGGGGTCGGTCCTCGTGGGACTACACCTTC. Its protein is CAWGRSSWDYTF.

The chain links TRBV6-6 to TRBJ2-7; 10 nucleotides agree with TRBD2. The CDR3 has 15 amino acids. Germline CDR1 MNHNY, CDR2 SVGAGI (reference sequence). The trim removed 2 bases at V and 3 bases at J, leaving 4 bases unmatched. The CDR3 bases are TGTGCCAGCAGTTACGCTAGCGGGAGCGGCTACGAGCAGTACTTC. Translation: CASSYASGSGYEQYF.

The V and J genes are TRBV19 and TRBJ1-4, with 7 bases that match TRBD1. Germline V gives CDR1 LNHDA, CDR2 SQIVND (reference sequence). V gave up 6 bases and J gave up 7 bases; unmatched junction bases: 8. The CDR3 totals 14 residues. CDR3 nucleotides: TGTGCCAGTAGACCGACAGGGCGGGGTGAAAAACTGTTTTTT. It translates to CASRPTGRGEKLFF.

The rearrangement uses TRBV15 and TRBJ1-1; D gene ambiguous. Germline loops: CDR1 LNHNV, CDR2 YYDKDF (reference sequence). CDR3 length: 13 residues. Trimming left V 5 bases short and J 8 bases short, with 15 bases between. The CDR3 loop reads CATSLDKNLEAFF. The CDR3 nucleotides read TGTGCCACCAGCCTAGACAAGAATTTAGAAGCTTTCTTT.

This clone was seen just once. The rearrangement links TRBV20-1 to TRBJ1-2, with 7 bases identical to TRBD1. Unmatched junction bases numbered 1, after V lost 5 bases and J lost 4 bases. The germline CDR1 and CDR2 sequences are DFQATT and SNEGSKA (reference sequence). The CDR3 spans 11 residues. This CDR3 is CSADRAYGYTF. CDR3 coding DNA: TGCAGTGCTGACAGGGCCTATGGCTACACCTTC.

The chain uses TRBV9 and TRBJ2-1; either TRBD1 or TRBD2 may fit D (5 bases each). From germline, CDR1 is SGDLS and CDR2 YYNGEE. The CDR3 is 11 residues long. The V gene lost 7 bases and the J gene lost 8 bases, with 10 bases spanning the gap. CDR3 residues: CASSVGDEQFF. The CDR3 DNA reads TGTGCCAGCTCGGTGGGGGATGAGCAGTTCTTC. The whole variable domain, remainder taken from reference TRBV9 and TRBJ2-1, is DSGVTQTPKHLITATGQRVTLRCSPRSGDLSVYWYQQSLDQGLQFLIQYYNGEERAKGNILERFSAQQFPDLHSELNLSSLELGDSALYFCASSVGDEQFFGPGTRLTVL.

In its sample, this clone was seen once. The genes are TRBV19 and TRBJ2-2, with 12 bases identical to TRBD1. Germline V gene data show CDR1 as LNHDA and CDR2 as SQIVND (reference sequence). V lost 5 bases and J lost 4; bases outside the gene matches: 2. The CDR3 runs to 15 residues. CDR3 amino acids: CASSLGQGATGELFF. The CDR3 DNA is TGTGCCAGTAGTTTGGGACAGGGGGCCACCGGGGAGCTGTTTTTT.

The chain employs TRBV5-1 and TRBJ2-1; weak D call: TRBD1 (5 bases). V dropped 0 bases and J dropped 8 bases, with 15 bases sitting between them. The CDR3 runs 15 residues. Germline CDR1 is SGHRS and CDR2 is YFSETQ. The CDR3 protein is CASSLESGNNHEQFF. CDR3 sequence (DNA): TGCGCCAGCAGCTTGGAGTCAGGGAATAATCATGAGCAGTTCTTC.

The chain employs TRBV21-1 and TRBJ2-7; the listed D gene, TRBD1, was not tested against the DNA. TRBV21-1 is a pseudogene. The CDR3 spans 12 residues. In nucleotides, the CDR3 is TGTGCCAGCAGCGCAGGGGGACACGAGCAGTACTTC. Translated: CASSAGGHEQYF.

The chain couples TRBV10-3 to TRBJ1-5; 8 bases map to TRBD1. The germline CDR1 and CDR2 sequences are ENHRY and SYGVKD. There are 13 residues in the CDR3. The trim removed 8 bases at V and 2 bases at J, leaving 2 bases unmatched. As DNA, the CDR3 is TGTGCCATCGGGGGACAGGGCAATCAGCCCCAGCATTTT. Translating gives CAIGGQGNQPQHF.

The chain joins TRBV2 to TRBJ1-2; D may be TRBD1 (5 bases). From germline, CDR1 is SNHLY and CDR2 FYNNEI. CDR3 size: 12 residues. Trimming cost V 4 bases and J 8 bases, with 11 bases left between them. The CDR3 DNA is TGTGCCAGCAGTGCGGAAAGGGGAGGCTACACCTTC. The encoded protein is CASSAERGGYTF.